This T cell receptor (beta chain) was retrieved from a study of cytomegalovirus exposure and HLA in healthy donors. Germline CDR1 is SQVTM and CDR2 is ANQGSEA. This CDR3 has 13 residues. With 7 bases clipped from V and 5 bases from J, the junction kept 4 bases outside the gene matches. In regard to this clone: Other DNA variants within this sample encode the same CDR3.

A multiplex PCR was run with 60 Vbeta primers and 13 Jbeta primers. Original handling: An analysis that came later counted tens of millions of unique TCR beta chains, approximately 10 million shared. Sequencing used immunoSEQ multiplex PCR; TCRdb keeps in-frame clones, though not all of them. V and J calls and clone size are copied from that table; D and trimming were computed from the DNA. Seen here are under 200,000 clones, approximately 76% observed once, and the top ten hold about 1.3%. V and J are TRBV29-1 and TRBJ2-1; TRBD1 matches 11 bases. This clonotype originated in a man in his 60s in good health and CMV-seronegative. The sequencing sample was made of PBMCs. CDR3 in amino acids: CSAGTGGDNEQFF. CDR3 DNA sequence: TGCAGCGCCGGGACAGGGGGGGACAATGAGCAGTTCTTC.